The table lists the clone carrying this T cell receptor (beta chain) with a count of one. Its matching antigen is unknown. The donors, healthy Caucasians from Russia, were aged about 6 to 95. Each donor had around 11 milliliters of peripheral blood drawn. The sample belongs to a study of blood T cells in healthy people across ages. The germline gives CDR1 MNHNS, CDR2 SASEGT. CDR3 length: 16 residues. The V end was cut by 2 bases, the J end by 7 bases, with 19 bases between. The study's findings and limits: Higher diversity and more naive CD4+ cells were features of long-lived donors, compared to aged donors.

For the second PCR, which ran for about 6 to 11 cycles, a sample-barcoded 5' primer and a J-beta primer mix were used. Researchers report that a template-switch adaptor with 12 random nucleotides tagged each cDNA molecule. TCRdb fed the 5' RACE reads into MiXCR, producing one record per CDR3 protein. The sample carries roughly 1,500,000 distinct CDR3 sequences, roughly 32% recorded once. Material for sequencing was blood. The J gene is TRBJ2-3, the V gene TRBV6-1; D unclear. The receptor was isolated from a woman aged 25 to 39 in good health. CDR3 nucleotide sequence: TGTGCCAGCAGTGAACAATCAGCGAGTACGAGAAATACGCAGTATTTT. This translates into CASSEQSASTRNTQYF.